This T cell receptor beta chain was profiled in a study of cytomegalovirus exposure and HLA in healthy donors. General study points: The dataset shows that most TCR sequences were rare, while some public TCRs occurred in many donors. In vitro data verified a few CMV-associated chains as specific for CMV antigens. A later analysis found first-cohort TCR clusters tended to co-occur in the 90 to 150 validation repertoires. Some TCR beta chains (more than 150 of them) were listed as cytomegalovirus-associated.

This table comes from immunoSEQ multiplex PCR, and its TCRdb copy is limited to in-frame clones, with some not included. The data contain 120,000 or so clones, 80% to 90% of them singletons. The trim removed 2 bases at V and 12 bases at J, leaving 12 bases unmatched. The germline V gene encodes CDR1 SEHNR and CDR2 FQNEAQ (reference sequence). The CDR3 is made up of 15 amino acids. About this clone itself: Its specificity is not known.

Input material: PBMCs. The chain recombines TRBV7-9 with TRBJ2-4, with 8 bases matching TRBD2. This TCR came from a woman aged 18-29 years in good health and CMV-seronegative. CDR3 sequence (DNA): TGTGCCAGCAGCTTACCCGGGACTAGTCTAAATGATCAGTACTTC. This encodes CASSLPGTSLNDQYF.